This passage covers 15 T cell receptor beta chains from one sample sequenced in a study of type 1 regulatory T cells. No antigen is known for these receptors. MiXCR was run by TCRdb on the reads, yielding one entry per CDR3 protein. The sample holds approximately 45,000 distinct CDR3 sequences, less than 15% seen once. Material: cultured non-Tr1 T cells, either the whole culture or a sorted T cell fraction (not recorded which). The receptor set was obtained from a human donor in good health.

This rearrangement joins TRBV9 to TRBJ2-2, with D tentatively TRBD2 (5 bases). V was shortened by 0 bases and J by 2 bases, with 8 bases between the two germline ends. The CDR3 runs 15 residues. The germline V gene has CDR1 SGDLS and CDR2 YYNGEE. In nucleotides, the CDR3 is TGTGCCAGCAGCGTAGGAGCGGAAAACACCGGGGAGCTGTTTTTT. This encodes CASSVGAENTGELFF.

By frequency in the sample, this clonotype is medium-sized. The V and J genes are TRBV7-2 and TRBJ2-7, with D possibly being TRBD2 (5 bases). The germline gives CDR1 SGHTA, CDR2 FQGNSA. The CDR3 runs to 13 residues. Trimming took 1 base from V and 6 from J, leaving 10 bases between them. Here the CDR3 reads CASSLGVGGEQYF. The CDR3, as DNA: TGTGCCAGCAGCTTAGGGGTTGGAGGCGAGCAGTACTTC.

The chain couples TRBV6-5 to TRBJ2-7, with D unclear. Per germline, CDR1 MNHEY and CDR2 SVGAGI. The CDR3 runs 11 residues. The V end was cut by 2 bases, the J end by 5 bases, with 4 bases between. CDR3 nucleotide sequence: TGTGCCAGCAGTTACCGACACGAGCAGTACTTC. This sequence encodes CASSYRHEQYF.

The chain recombines TRBV3-1 with TRBJ2-7, with 12 bases aligning to TRBD2. The CDR3 consists of 15 residues. Germline CDR1 reads LGHDT; CDR2 reads YNNKEL (reference sequence). Trimming at V came to 1 base and at J to 2 bases, leaving 0 bases not matched to a gene. CDR3 in amino acids: CASSQGLAGAYEQYF. CDR3 nucleotides: TGTGCCAGCAGCCAAGGACTAGCGGGGGCCTACGAGCAGTACTTC.

This clonotype was counted at least ten times. The rearrangement joins TRBV10-3 to TRBJ2-7; the D is unclear. Germline lookup yields CDR1 ENHRY and CDR2 SYGVKD. V shed 1 base and J shed 2 bases, with 6 bases lying between them. The CDR3 consists of 13 residues. The CDR3 sequence: CAISELPTYEQYF. The CDR3 bases are TGTGCCATCAGTGAGTTACCAACCTACGAGCAGTACTTC.

This clonotype showed up just a few times. The rearrangement uses TRBV7-9 and TRBJ2-3; D unclear. Per the germline V gene, CDR1 is SEHNR and CDR2 is FQNEAQ (reference sequence). The CDR3 consists of 11 residues. The V gene lost 4 bases and the J gene lost 3 bases, with 2 bases spanning the gap. The CDR3 sequence: CASSWTDTQYF. In nucleotides, the CDR3 is TGTGCCAGCAGCTGGACAGATACGCAGTATTTT.

By frequency in the sample, this clonotype is medium-sized. V is TRBV7-2 and J is TRBJ2-5; a weak D match, TRBD1 (5 bases). The germline V gene has CDR1 SGHTA and CDR2 FQGNSA. Trimming removed 2 bases at V and 3 bases at J, with 10 bases between. The CDR3 contains 14 residues. Here the CDR3 reads CASSLRAGKETQYF. The DNA for the CDR3 is TGTGCCAGCAGCTTACGGGCAGGGAAAGAGACCCAGTACTTC.

This clonotype has a handful of counts. The J gene is TRBJ2-7, the V gene TRBV12-3 or TRBV12-4; the D call may be TRBD1 or TRBD2 (5 bases each). Trimming shortened V by 5 bases and J by 2 bases, and 16 bases separated the two germline ends. CDR3 length equals 15 residues. The CDR3 is CASSAWGRETYEQYF. CDR3 DNA: TGTGCCAGCAGTGCCTGGGGGAGAGAAACCTACGAGCAGTACTTC.

In this sample, this clonotype turned up a few times. The chain links TRBV5-1 to TRBJ2-2; unclear D gene. Germline-derived CDR1 and CDR2 are SGHRS and YFSETQ. The CDR3 sequence is 14 residues long. V was shortened by 4 bases and J by 0 bases, with 7 bases between the two germline ends. The CDR3 region is CASSPRSNTGELFF. Written as DNA, the CDR3 is TGCGCCAGCAGCCCGCGATCGAACACCGGGGAGCTGTTTTTT.

CDR3 nucleotide sequence: TGTGCCAGTTGGAATTGGAACACCGGGGAGCTGTTTTTT. Its translation: CASWNWNTGELFF. The genes are TRBV19 and TRBJ2-2; D is unclear. The CDR3 sequence is 13 residues long. Germline CDR1 LNHDA, CDR2 SQIVND (reference sequence). V lost 8 bases, J lost 1 base, and 8 bases lay in between.

This chain connects TRBV18 to TRBJ2-5, with 9 bases lining up with TRBD2. The CDR3 sequence is 15 residues long. CDR1 and CDR2 from the germline V gene are KGHSH and LQKENI. J gave up 1 base and V 4 bases, and 4 bases lay outside the gene matches. CDR3 nucleotides: TGTGCCAGCTCACGGCTAGCGGGGCCCCAAGAGACCCAGTACTTC. Its protein product is CASSRLAGPQETQYF.

CDR3: CASGTGSGNEQFF. The DNA for the CDR3 is TGTGCCAGCGGGACAGGGTCGGGCAATGAGCAGTTCTTC. The rearrangement links TRBV19 to TRBJ2-1; 9 bases align to TRBD1. Looked up from germline, CDR1 is LNHDA and CDR2 is SQIVND (reference sequence). V gave up 9 bases and J gave up 6 bases; unmatched junction bases: 6. The CDR3 sequence is 13 residues long.

This clonotype was picked up many times. This rearrangement joins TRBV18 to TRBJ1-1; 7 positions match TRBD1. The CDR3 spans 13 residues. The germline V gene has CDR1 KGHSH and CDR2 LQKENI. After removal of 2 bases from V and 7 bases from J, the junction contained 4 bases not matched to a gene. This CDR3 is CASSPGRGDEAFF. In nucleotides, the CDR3 is TGTGCCAGCTCACCAGGCAGGGGGGATGAAGCTTTCTTT. Filled out from reference TRBV18 and TRBJ1-1, the complete variable domain reads NAGVMQNPRHLVRRRGQEARLRCSPMKGHSHVYWYRQLPEEGLKFMVYLQKENIIDESGMPKERFSAEFPKEGPSILRIQQVVRGDSAAYFCASSPGRGDEAFFGQGTRLTVV.

The rearrangement joins TRBV20-1 to TRBJ1-5; D unclear. V dropped 6 bases and J dropped 4 bases, with 13 bases sitting between them. This CDR3 spans 13 amino acids. CDR1 DFQATT and CDR2 SNEGSKA come from the germline V gene (reference sequence). The CDR3 here is CSAPESLNQPQHF. The CDR3 DNA reads TGCAGTGCCCCGGAGAGCCTAAATCAGCCCCAGCATTTT.

The J gene is TRBJ2-1, the V gene TRBV30; maybe TRBD2 (5 bases). V lost 0 bases, J lost 1 base, and 10 bases lay in between. CDR1 is GTSNPN and CDR2 is SVGIG in the germline V gene (reference sequence). The CDR3 is 15 residues long. CDR3 region: CAWSVDLQSYNEQFF. The CDR3 nucleotides read TGTGCCTGGAGTGTGGACTTGCAATCCTACAATGAGCAGTTCTTC.